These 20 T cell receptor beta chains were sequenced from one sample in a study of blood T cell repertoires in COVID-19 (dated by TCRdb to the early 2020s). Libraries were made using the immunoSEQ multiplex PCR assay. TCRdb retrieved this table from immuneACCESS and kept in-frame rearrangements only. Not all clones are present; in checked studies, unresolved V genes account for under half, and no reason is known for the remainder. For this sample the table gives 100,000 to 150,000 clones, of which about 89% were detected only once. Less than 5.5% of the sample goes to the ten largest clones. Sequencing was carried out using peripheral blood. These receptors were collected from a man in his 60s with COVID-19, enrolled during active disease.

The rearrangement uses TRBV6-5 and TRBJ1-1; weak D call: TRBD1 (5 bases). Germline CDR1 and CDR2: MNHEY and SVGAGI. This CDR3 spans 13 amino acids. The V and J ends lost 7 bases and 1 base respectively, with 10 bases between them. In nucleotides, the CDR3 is TGTGCCAGCACCCTAACAGGGAACACTGAAGCTTTCTTT. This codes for CASTLTGNTEAFF.

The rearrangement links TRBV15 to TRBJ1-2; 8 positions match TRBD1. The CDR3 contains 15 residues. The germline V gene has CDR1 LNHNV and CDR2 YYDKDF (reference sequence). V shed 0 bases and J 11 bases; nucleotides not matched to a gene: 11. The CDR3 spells CATSRDFPGQGRYTF. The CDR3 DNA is TGTGCCACCAGCAGAGATTTCCCCGGACAGGGAAGATACACCTTC.

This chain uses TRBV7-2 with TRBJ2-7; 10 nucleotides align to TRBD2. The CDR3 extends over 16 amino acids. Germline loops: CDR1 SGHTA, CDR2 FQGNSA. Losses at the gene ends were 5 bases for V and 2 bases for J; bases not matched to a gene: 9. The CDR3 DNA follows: TGTGCCAGCAGCATTACCGGGACTAGCGACGCCTACGAGCAGTACTTC. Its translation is CASSITGTSDAYEQYF.

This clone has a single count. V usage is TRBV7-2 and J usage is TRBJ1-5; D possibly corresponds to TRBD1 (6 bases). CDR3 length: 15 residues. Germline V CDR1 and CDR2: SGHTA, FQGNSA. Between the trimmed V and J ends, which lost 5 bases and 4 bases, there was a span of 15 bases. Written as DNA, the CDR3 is TGTGCCAGCAGCCAAGGACAGTCTACAAATCAGCCCCAGCATTTT. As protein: CASSQGQSTNQPQHF. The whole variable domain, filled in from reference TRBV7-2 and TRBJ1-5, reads GAGVSQSPSNKVTEKGKDVELRCDPISGHTALYWYRQSLGQGLEFLIYFQGNSAPDKSGLPSDRFSAERTGGSVSTLTIQRTQQEDSAVYLCASSQGQSTNQPQHFGDGTRLSIL.

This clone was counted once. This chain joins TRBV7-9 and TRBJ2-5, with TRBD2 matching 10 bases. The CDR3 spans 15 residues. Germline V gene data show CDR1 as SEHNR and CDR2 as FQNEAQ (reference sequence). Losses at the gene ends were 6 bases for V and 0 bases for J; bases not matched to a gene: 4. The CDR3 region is CASRPSGGNQETQYF. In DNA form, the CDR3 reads TGTGCCAGCAGACCTAGCGGGGGTAACCAAGAGACCCAGTACTTC.

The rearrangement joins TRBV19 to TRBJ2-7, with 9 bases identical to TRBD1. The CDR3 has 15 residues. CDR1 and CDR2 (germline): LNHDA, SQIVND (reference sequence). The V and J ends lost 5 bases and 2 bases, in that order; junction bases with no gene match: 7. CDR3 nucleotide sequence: TGTGCCAGTAGTTTGCCGGGACAGGGAACCTACGAGCAGTACTTC. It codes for CASSLPGQGTYEQYF.

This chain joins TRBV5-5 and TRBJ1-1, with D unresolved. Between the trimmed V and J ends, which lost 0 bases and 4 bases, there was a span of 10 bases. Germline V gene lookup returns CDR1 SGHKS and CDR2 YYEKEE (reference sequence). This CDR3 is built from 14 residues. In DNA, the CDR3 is TGTGCCAGCAGCTTGGGAGGGTGGAGCACTGAAGCTTTCTTT. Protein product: CASSLGGWSTEAFF.

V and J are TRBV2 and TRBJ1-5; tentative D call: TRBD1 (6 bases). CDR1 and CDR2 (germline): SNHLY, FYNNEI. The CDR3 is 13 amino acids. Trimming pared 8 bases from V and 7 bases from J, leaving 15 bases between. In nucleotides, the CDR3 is TGTGCCAGCGGGGTGGACAGCGGCCAGCCCCAGCATTTT. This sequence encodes CASGVDSGQPQHF.

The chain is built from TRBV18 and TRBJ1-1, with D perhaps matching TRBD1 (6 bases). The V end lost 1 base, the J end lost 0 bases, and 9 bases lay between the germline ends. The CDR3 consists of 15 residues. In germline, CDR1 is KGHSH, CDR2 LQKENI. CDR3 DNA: TGTGCCAGCTCACCACAACAGGGAATGAACACTGAAGCTTTCTTT. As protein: CASSPQQGMNTEAFF.

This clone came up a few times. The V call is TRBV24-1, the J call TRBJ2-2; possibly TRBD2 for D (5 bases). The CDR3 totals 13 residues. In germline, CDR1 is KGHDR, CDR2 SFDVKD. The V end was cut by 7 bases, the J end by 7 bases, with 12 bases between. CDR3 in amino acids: CATRASGSGELFF. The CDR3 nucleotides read TGTGCCACCAGAGCAAGCGGAAGCGGGGAGCTGTTTTTT.

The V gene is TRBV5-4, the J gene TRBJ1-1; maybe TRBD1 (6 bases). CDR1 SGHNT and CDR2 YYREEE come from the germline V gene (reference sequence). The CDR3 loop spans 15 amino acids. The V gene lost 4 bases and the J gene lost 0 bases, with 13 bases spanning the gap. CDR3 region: CASSRTENLNTEAFF. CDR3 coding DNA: TGTGCCAGCAGCCGGACAGAGAACTTGAACACTGAAGCTTTCTTT.

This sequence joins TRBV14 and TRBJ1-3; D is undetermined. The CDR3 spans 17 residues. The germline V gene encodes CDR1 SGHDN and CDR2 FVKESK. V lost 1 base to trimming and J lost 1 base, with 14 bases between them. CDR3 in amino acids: CASSQAPGARSGNTIYF. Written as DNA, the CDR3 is TGTGCCAGCAGCCAAGCCCCGGGTGCCAGATCTGGAAACACCATATATTTT.

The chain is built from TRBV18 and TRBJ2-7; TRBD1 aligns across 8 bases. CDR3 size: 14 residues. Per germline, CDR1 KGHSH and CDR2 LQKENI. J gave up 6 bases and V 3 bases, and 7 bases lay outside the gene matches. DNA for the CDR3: TGTGCCAGCTCACCGGGACAGGTGTCGGGCGAGCAGTACTTC. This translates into CASSPGQVSGEQYF. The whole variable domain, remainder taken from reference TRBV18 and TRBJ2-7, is NAGVMQNPRHLVRRRGQEARLRCSPMKGHSHVYWYRQLPEEGLKFMVYLQKENIIDESGMPKERFSAEFPKEGPSILRIQQVVRGDSAAYFCASSPGQVSGEQYFGPGTRLTVT.

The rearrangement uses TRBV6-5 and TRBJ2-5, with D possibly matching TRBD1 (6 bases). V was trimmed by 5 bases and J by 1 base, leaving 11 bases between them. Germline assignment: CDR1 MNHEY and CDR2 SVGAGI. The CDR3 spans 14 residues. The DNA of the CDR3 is TGTGCCAGCAGTCCGACAGGATCCCAAGAGACCCAGTACTTC. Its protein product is CASSPTGSQETQYF.

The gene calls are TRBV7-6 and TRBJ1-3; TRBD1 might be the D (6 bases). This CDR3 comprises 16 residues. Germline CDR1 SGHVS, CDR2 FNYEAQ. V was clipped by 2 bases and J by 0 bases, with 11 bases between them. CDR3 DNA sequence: TGTGCCAGCAGCTTATCAGGGGCCGCCTCTGGAAACACCATATATTTT. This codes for CASSLSGAASGNTIYF.

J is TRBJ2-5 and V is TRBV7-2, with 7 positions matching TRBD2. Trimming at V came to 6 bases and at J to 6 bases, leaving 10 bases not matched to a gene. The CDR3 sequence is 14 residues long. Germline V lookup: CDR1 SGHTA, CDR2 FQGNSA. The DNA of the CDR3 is TGTGCCAGCAGACGTAGCGGGTCGTTCCAGACCCAGTACTTC. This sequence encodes CASRRSGSFQTQYF.

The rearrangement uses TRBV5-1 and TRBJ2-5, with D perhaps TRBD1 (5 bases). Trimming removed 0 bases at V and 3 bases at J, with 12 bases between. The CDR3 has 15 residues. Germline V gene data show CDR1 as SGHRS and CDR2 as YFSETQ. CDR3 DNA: TGCGCCAGCAGCTTGGGGGGCTGGCACGAAGAGACCCAGTACTTC. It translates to CASSLGGWHEETQYF.

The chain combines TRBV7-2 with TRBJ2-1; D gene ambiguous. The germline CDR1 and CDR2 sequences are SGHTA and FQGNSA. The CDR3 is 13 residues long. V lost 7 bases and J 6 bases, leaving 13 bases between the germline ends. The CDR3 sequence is CASTPEQFNEQFF. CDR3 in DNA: TGTGCCAGCACCCCCGAGCAATTCAATGAGCAGTTCTTC.

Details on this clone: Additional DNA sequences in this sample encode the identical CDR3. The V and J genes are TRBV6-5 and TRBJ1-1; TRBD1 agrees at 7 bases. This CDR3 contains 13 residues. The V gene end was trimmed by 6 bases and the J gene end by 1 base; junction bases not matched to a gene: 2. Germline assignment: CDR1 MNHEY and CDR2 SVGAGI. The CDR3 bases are TGTGCCAGCAGCTACAGGGGGAACACTGAAGCTTTCTTT. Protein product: CASSYRGNTEAFF.

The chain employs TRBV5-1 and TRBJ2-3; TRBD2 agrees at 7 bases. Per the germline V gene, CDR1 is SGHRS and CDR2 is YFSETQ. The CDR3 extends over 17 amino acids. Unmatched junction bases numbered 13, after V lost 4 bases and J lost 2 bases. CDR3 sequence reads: CASSPRPSGEHTDTQYF. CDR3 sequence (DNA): TGCGCCAGCAGCCCGCGGCCGAGCGGGGAACACACAGATACGCAGTATTTT.